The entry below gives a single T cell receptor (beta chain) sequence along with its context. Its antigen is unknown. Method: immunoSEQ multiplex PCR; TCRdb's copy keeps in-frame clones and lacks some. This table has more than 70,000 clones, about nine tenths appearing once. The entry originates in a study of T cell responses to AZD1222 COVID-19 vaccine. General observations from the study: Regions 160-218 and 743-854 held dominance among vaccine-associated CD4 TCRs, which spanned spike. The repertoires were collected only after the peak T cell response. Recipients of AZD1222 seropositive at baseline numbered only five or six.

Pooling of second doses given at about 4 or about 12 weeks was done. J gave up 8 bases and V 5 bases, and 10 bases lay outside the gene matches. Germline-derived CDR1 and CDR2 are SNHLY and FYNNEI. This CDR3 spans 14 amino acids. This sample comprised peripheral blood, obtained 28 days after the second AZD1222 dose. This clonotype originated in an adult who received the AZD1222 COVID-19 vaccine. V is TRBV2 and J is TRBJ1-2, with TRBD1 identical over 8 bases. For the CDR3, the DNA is TGTGCCAGCAGTCCGGACAGGGCCGTTATGGGCTACACCTTC. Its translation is CASSPDRAVMGYTF.